Described below is a single T cell receptor beta chain sequence and its context. This specimen belongs to a study of blood T cell repertoires in COVID-19. Study summary: Samples representing acute and convalescent COVID-19 were sourced from the United States, Italy and Spain. PBMCs, B-cell-depleted T cells, or T cells were the source of the cDNA or gDNA that made up the material.

Germline lookup yields CDR1 DFQATT and CDR2 SNEGSKA (reference sequence). This CDR3 contains 11 residues. Trimming pared 5 bases from V and 9 bases from J, leaving 11 bases between. As originally analysed: Amplification of reference gene primers was used by the study to estimate nucleated cell counts. Sequenced by immunoSEQ multiplex PCR; TCRdb stores in-frame clones only, minus some. V, J and clone size reflect that table, while D and trimming were determined from the DNA. The repertoire includes roughly 100,000 clones, less than 90% of them detected once, and around 20% sits in the top ten. Sample: peripheral blood. This clonotype was obtained from a woman aged 80 or older with acute or convalescent COVID-19. This chain links TRBV20-1 with TRBJ2-1; D is unclear. DNA of the CDR3: TGCAGTGCTCCCCTAGGATTTGAGCAGTTCTTC. It yields the protein CSAPLGFEQFF.